This entry lists 20 T cell receptor beta chains sequenced from one sample in a study of T cell repertoires in cytomegalovirus infection. TCRdb re-analysed the reads in MiXCR, keeping a single row per CDR3 protein. The sample yields around 540,000 distinct CDR3 sequences, roughly 34% seen once. No antigens are known for them. Material: cultured PBMCs, obtained from culture after CMV antigen stimulation. These receptors were collected from a human donor in good health (CMV status not recorded). Some clones in this sample may be carry-over from other donors' samples.

The genes are TRBV19 and TRBJ1-5, with D hard to call. Germline values: CDR1 LNHDA, CDR2 SQIVND (reference sequence). Trimming shortened V by 7 bases and J by 0 bases, and 16 bases separated the two germline ends. The CDR3 is made up of 16 amino acids. The CDR3 loop reads CASTLRSGYSNQPQHF. The CDR3 DNA reads TGTGCCAGTACCCTGAGGTCCGGGTATAGCAATCAGCCCCAGCATTTT. The whole variable domain, remainder taken from reference TRBV19 and TRBJ1-5, is DGGITQSPKYLFRKEGQNVTLSCEQNLNHDAMYWYRQDPGQGLRLIYYSQIVNDFQKGDIAEGYSVSREKKESFPLTVTSAQKNPTAFYLCASTLRSGYSNQPQHFGDGTRLSIL.

The table lists this clonotype with a few counts. The V gene is TRBV7-8, the J gene TRBJ2-1, with D perhaps matching TRBD2 (5 bases). V dropped 0 bases and J dropped 8 bases, with 8 bases sitting between them. Germline V gene lookup returns CDR1 SGHVS and CDR2 FQNEAQ. The CDR3 contains 13 residues. CDR3 region: CASSLATRDEQFF. In nucleotides, the CDR3 is TGTGCCAGCAGCTTAGCAACTAGGGATGAGCAGTTCTTC.

The rearrangement links TRBV24-1 to TRBJ2-2; 7 positions agree with TRBD1. V shed 8 bases and J 3 bases; nucleotides not matched to a gene: 8. CDR1 KGHDR and CDR2 SFDVKD come from the germline V gene. This CDR3 has 15 residues. The CDR3 DNA sequence: TGTGCCACCAAGGACGGGACAGCTGACACCGGGGAGCTGTTTTTT. Translation gives CATKDGTADTGELFF.

The J gene is TRBJ1-6, the V gene TRBV6-8; D not resolved. The V and J ends lost 2 bases and 8 bases respectively, with 10 bases between them. The CDR3 runs 14 residues. Germline values: CDR1 MNHGY, CDR2 SAAAGT. CDR3: CASSYRAEDSPLHF. The CDR3 nucleotides are TGTGCCAGCAGTTACAGGGCAGAGGATTCACCCCTCCACTTT.

This clonotype was counted between two and nine times. The chain has TRBV7-6 and TRBJ1-1; possibly TRBD1 for D (6 bases). CDR3 length: 15 residues. Trimming cost V 4 bases and J 1 base, with 13 bases left between them. Per germline, CDR1 SGHVS and CDR2 FNYEAQ. The CDR3 loop reads CASSSRQDPNTEAFF. The CDR3, as DNA: TGTGCCAGCAGCTCCCGACAGGACCCGAACACTGAAGCTTTCTTT.

The rearrangement uses TRBV28 and TRBJ1-6; D call uncertain. Germline V gene lookup returns CDR1 MDHEN and CDR2 SYDVKM. The CDR3 runs 15 residues. V was pared by 7 bases and J by 7 bases, with 17 bases between. The CDR3 is CASTQNVGRNSPLHF. CDR3 bases: TGTGCCAGCACTCAAAACGTGGGTAGGAATTCACCCCTCCACTTT. Full variable domain (outside the CDR3, taken from reference TRBV28 and TRBJ1-6): DVKVTQSSRYLVKRTGEKVFLECVQDMDHENMFWYRQDPGLGLRLIYFSYDVKMKEKGDIPEGYSVSREKKERFSLILESASTNQTSMYLCASTQNVGRNSPLHFGNGTRLTVT.

The chain combines TRBV19 with TRBJ2-1; 12 bases align to TRBD2. The V segment lost 7 bases and the J segment 6 bases; nucleotides outside the gene matches: 7. This CDR3 spans 15 amino acids. Germline V gene lookup returns CDR1 LNHDA and CDR2 SQIVND (reference sequence). This CDR3 reads CASTLVLAGGNEQFF. The CDR3 DNA reads as TGTGCCAGTACTTTGGTACTAGCGGGAGGCAATGAGCAGTTCTTC.

V gene TRBV7-2 combines with J gene TRBJ1-2, with D perhaps matching TRBD1 (6 bases). CDR1 and CDR2 (germline): SGHTA, FQGNSA. Trimming took 4 bases from V and 4 from J, leaving 19 bases between them. The CDR3 totals 16 residues. The DNA for the CDR3 is TGTGCCAGCAGCTCCCGGGGAAGAACAGGGAGCTATGGCTACACCTTC. Its protein is CASSSRGRTGSYGYTF.

The chain employs TRBV19 and TRBJ2-5; D call uncertain. Per the germline V gene, CDR1 is LNHDA and CDR2 is SQIVND (reference sequence). The V end was cut by 3 bases, the J end by 5 bases, with 10 bases between. The CDR3 is 13 amino acids. Here the CDR3 reads CASSMVGRETQYF. The CDR3 DNA sequence: TGTGCCAGTAGTATGGTAGGGCGCGAGACCCAGTACTTC.

This clonotype has only a few counts. The gene calls are TRBV25-1 and TRBJ1-4; 8 positions match TRBD1. The ends lost 4 bases at V and 3 bases at J; junction bases unmatched: 7. In germline, CDR1 is MGHDK, CDR2 SYGVNS. This CDR3 comprises 16 residues. The CDR3 reads CASSVSGQGANEKLFF. CDR3 nucleotides: TGTGCCAGCAGTGTCTCCGGACAGGGCGCTAATGAAAAACTGTTTTTT.

This clonotype has a handful of counts. J is TRBJ1-5 and V is TRBV7-2; 7 nucleotides align to TRBD1. The CDR3 is made up of 17 amino acids. V lost 6 bases to trimming and J lost 7 bases; unmatched junction nucleotides: 18. Germline assignment: CDR1 SGHTA and CDR2 FQGNSA. The CDR3, as DNA: TGTGCCAGCAGTTTAAGCGGGAACAGGGGAGGAATGCAGCCCCAGCATTTT. It codes for CASSLSGNRGGMQPQHF.

This clonotype was seen many times. V gene TRBV7-2 combines with J gene TRBJ2-5, with 9 bases aligning to TRBD2. Germline assignment: CDR1 SGHTA and CDR2 FQGNSA. V lost 8 bases, J lost 4 bases, and 8 bases stayed unmatched. The CDR3 has 14 residues. In DNA form, the CDR3 reads TGTGCCAGCCGGGCGGGAGGGCCAGTAGAGACCCAGTACTTC. Encoded protein: CASRAGGPVETQYF.

This clonotype has just a few counts. The rearrangement uses TRBV6-2 or TRBV6-3 and TRBJ2-2; 7 bases align to TRBD2. V gave up 0 bases and J gave up 1 base; unmatched junction bases: 8. The germline CDR1 and CDR2 sequences are MNHEY and SVGEGT. The CDR3 covers 18 residues. CDR3 DNA: TGTGCCAGCAGTTACTCGATCCCTAGCGGAGTGAACACCGGGGAGCTGTTTTTT. Translated, it gives CASSYSIPSGVNTGELFF.

This clonotype showed up just a few times. The gene calls are TRBV19 and TRBJ2-3; 8 bases fit TRBD2. Germline CDR1 and CDR2: LNHDA and SQIVND (reference sequence). J was trimmed by 0 bases and V by 4 bases; bases with no gene match: 3. The CDR3 runs 15 residues. CDR3 amino acids: CASSTSGSSTDTQYF. CDR3 DNA: TGTGCCAGTAGTACTAGCGGGTCTAGCACAGATACGCAGTATTTT.

The sample holds a few counts of this clonotype. This rearrangement joins TRBV30 to TRBJ1-1, with a tentative D call TRBD1 (5 bases). CDR1 and CDR2 (germline): GTSNPN, SVGIG (reference sequence). This CDR3 comprises 13 residues. V dropped 0 bases and J dropped 10 bases, with 15 bases sitting between them. CDR3 region: CAWSVAGRSIAFF. The CDR3 DNA sequence: TGTGCCTGGAGTGTCGCAGGGAGGAGTATAGCTTTCTTT.

The chain combines TRBV7-2 with TRBJ2-5; perhaps TRBD1 as D (5 bases). Germline-derived CDR1 and CDR2 are SGHTA and FQGNSA. This CDR3 has 15 amino acids. Trimming left V 1 base short and J 5 bases short, with 14 bases between. CDR3 region: CASSLGAGYRETQYF. DNA of the CDR3: TGTGCCAGCAGCTTAGGGGCAGGGTATCGGGAGACCCAGTACTTC.

This clonotype has only a few counts. The chain uses TRBV7-8 and TRBJ2-4; possible D gene TRBD2, 7 bases. CDR1 SGHVS and CDR2 FQNEAQ come from the germline V gene. The V end was cut by 2 bases, the J end by 6 bases, with 14 bases between. This CDR3 spans 15 amino acids. The CDR3 here is CASSLFEGGRNIQYF. CDR3 nucleotide sequence: TGTGCCAGCAGCTTATTCGAGGGGGGGAGAAACATTCAGTACTTC.

The chain is built from TRBV11-2 and TRBJ2-1; D gene unclear. Looked up from germline, CDR1 is SGHAT and CDR2 is FQNNGV. The length of the CDR3 is 15 residues. V lost 5 bases, J lost 6 bases, and 17 bases lay in between. Here the CDR3 DNA reads TGTGCCAGCAGCGAACCGAATGCCTGGGGCAATGAGCAGTTCTTC. Its translation: CASSEPNAWGNEQFF.

This clonotype was observed a handful of times. The rearrangement uses TRBV7-9 and TRBJ2-7, with a tentative D call TRBD2 (6 bases). The CDR3 is 15 residues long. Germline CDR1 is SEHNR and CDR2 is FQNEAQ (reference sequence). V lost 5 bases to trimming and J lost 5 bases, with 19 bases between them. The CDR3 spells CASSPRDSFPDEQYF. Here the CDR3 DNA reads TGTGCCAGCAGCCCCCGGGACTCTTTCCCTGACGAGCAGTACTTC.

This clonotype was observed a few times. The J gene is TRBJ1-2, the V gene TRBV28; 7 nucleotides match TRBD1. Trimming at V came to 4 bases and at J to 4 bases, leaving 6 bases not matched to a gene. Germline lookup yields CDR1 MDHEN and CDR2 SYDVKM. CDR3 length: 14 amino acids. The chain's CDR3 is CASSSAQGGYGYTF. In DNA form, the CDR3 reads TGTGCCAGCAGTTCGGCTCAGGGGGGCTATGGCTACACCTTC.